Shown below are 32 T cell receptor beta chains from a single sample sequenced in a study of cytomegalovirus exposure and HLA in healthy donors. Researchers ran the PCR with 60 Vbeta and 13 Jbeta primers. Assay used: immunoSEQ multiplex PCR; TCRdb lists only in-frame clones, some missing. The table has 100,000 to 150,000 clones, 75% to 85% seen once. The sequencing input was PBMCs. These receptors originate from a woman aged 40 to 50 in good health and CMV-seronegative.

The rearrangement links TRBV6-6 to TRBJ2-3; D may be TRBD2 (6 bases). CDR1 and CDR2 from the germline V gene are MNHNY and SVGAGI (reference sequence). The V end lost 5 bases, the J end lost 4 bases, and 19 bases lay between the germline ends. There are 16 residues in the CDR3. The CDR3: CASSLTSGGSPDTQYF. Written as DNA, the CDR3 is TGTGCCAGCAGTCTCACGAGTGGGGGGTCCCCAGATACGCAGTATTTT.

This clone is a singleton in its sample. V is TRBV25-1 and J is TRBJ2-7; possibly TRBD2 for D (6 bases). The length of the CDR3 is 13 residues. Germline V lookup: CDR1 MGHDK, CDR2 SYGVNS. With 4 bases removed from V and 4 bases from J, the gap between germline ends came to 11 bases. In DNA, the CDR3 is TGTGCCAGCAGTGTACGAGGGAGGTACGAGCAGTACTTC. As protein: CASSVRGRYEQYF.

This chain joins TRBV2 and TRBJ2-3; no clear D. This CDR3 has 13 amino acids. V dropped 2 bases and J dropped 1 base, with 4 bases sitting between them. CDR1 and CDR2 (germline): SNHLY, FYNNEI. The chain's CDR3 is CASSELRTDTQYF. The CDR3 bases are TGTGCCAGCAGTGAACTTCGCACAGATACGCAGTATTTT.

The chain couples TRBV5-1 to TRBJ2-6, with D perhaps matching TRBD1 (6 bases). Trimming left V 0 bases short and J 0 bases short, with 7 bases between. The CDR3 sequence is 16 residues long. Germline CDR1 reads SGHRS; CDR2 reads YFSETQ. CDR3 bases: TGCGCCAGCAGCTTGGCACAGGGCTCTGGGGCCAACGTCCTGACTTTC. Translation gives CASSLAQGSGANVLTF.

This chain connects TRBV19 to TRBJ1-1; D not certain. Germline-derived CDR1 and CDR2 are LNHDA and SQIVND (reference sequence). Between the trimmed V and J ends, which lost 3 bases and 0 bases, there was a span of 8 bases. The CDR3 covers 14 residues. Here the CDR3 DNA reads TGTGCCAGTAGTATCCCAGGCCTGAACACTGAAGCTTTCTTT. Translating gives CASSIPGLNTEAFF.

CDR3 protein: CASSQAQILTGELFF. CDR3 in DNA: TGTGCCAGCAGCCAAGCACAGATACTCACCGGGGAGCTGTTTTTT. This chain links TRBV4-2 with TRBJ2-2; no reliable D call. Germline values: CDR1 LGHNA, CDR2 YNFKEQ. This CDR3 spans 15 amino acids. Trimming removed 1 base at V and 4 bases at J, with 10 bases between.

This rearrangement joins TRBV6-6 to TRBJ2-1; 7 nucleotides match TRBD1. V was clipped by 2 bases and J by 3 bases; unmatched bases: 7. Germline CDR1 is MNHNY and CDR2 is SVGAGI (reference sequence). The CDR3 consists of 16 residues. Written as DNA, the CDR3 is TGTGCCAGCAGTTACCCGACAGGGTTAGGCTACAATGAGCAGTTCTTC. Protein: CASSYPTGLGYNEQFF.

The chain has TRBV6-1 and TRBJ2-7; D perhaps matches TRBD1 (5 bases). Deletions cut 6 bases from V and 2 bases from J, with 11 bases between. CDR1 MNHNS and CDR2 SASEGT come from the germline V gene. The CDR3 loop spans 13 amino acids. The CDR3, as DNA: TGTGCCAGCAGCCCGACAGCAACCTACGAGCAGTACTTC. Protein product: CASSPTATYEQYF.

The chain has TRBV5-1 and TRBJ2-3, with no clear D. The CDR3 runs to 15 residues. The V end lost 0 bases, the J end lost 0 bases, and 8 bases lay between the germline ends. Germline CDR1 is SGHRS and CDR2 is YFSETQ. As DNA, the CDR3 is TGCGCCAGCAGCTTGGACTCGACTAGCACAGATACGCAGTATTTT. Translated, it gives CASSLDSTSTDTQYF.

The gene calls are TRBV5-1 and TRBJ2-5; the D gene is possibly TRBD2 (5 bases). V lost 4 bases to trimming and J lost 2 bases, with 9 bases between them. Germline CDR1 and CDR2: SGHRS and YFSETQ. CDR3 length: 13 amino acids. The CDR3 DNA sequence: TGCGCCAGCAGCGGAGGCTCACAAGAGACCCAGTACTTC. It translates to CASSGGSQETQYF.

The rearrangement joins TRBV9 to TRBJ1-2; D gene ambiguous. CDR1 is SGDLS and CDR2 is YYNGEE in the germline V gene. The length of the CDR3 is 16 residues. V was clipped by 1 base and J by 2 bases, with 15 bases between them. The CDR3 here is CASSVTDRRENYGYTF. The CDR3 DNA follows: TGTGCCAGCAGCGTAACCGACCGGCGGGAGAACTATGGCTACACCTTC.

V gene TRBV5-4 combines with J gene TRBJ2-6; D ambiguous. Trimming took off 4 bases at V and 0 bases at J, with 14 bases between the two ends. The germline gives CDR1 SGHNT, CDR2 YYREEE (reference sequence). This CDR3 has 17 amino acids. CDR3 in DNA: TGTGCCAGCAGCCTCACGTTTGGCGGCTCTGGGGCCAACGTCCTGACTTTC. Its protein product is CASSLTFGGSGANVLTF.

The CDR3 nucleotides are TGTGCCAGCAGCTTAGAAGCAACAGCTAACTATGGCTACACCTTC. Protein: CASSLEATANYGYTF. This sequence joins TRBV7-8 and TRBJ1-2; no reliable D call. V was cut by 1 base and J by 0 bases, with 9 bases left in between. This CDR3 has 15 amino acids. CDR1 and CDR2 (germline): SGHVS, FQNEAQ.

CDR3 sequence reads: CAVGGGYEQYF. CDR3 sequence (DNA): TGTGCCGTGGGGGGAGGCTACGAGCAGTACTTC. The chain is built from TRBV19 and TRBJ2-7, with D possibly TRBD2 on 6 matching bases. Germline CDR1 is LNHDA and CDR2 is SQIVND (reference sequence). Between the trimmed V and J ends, which lost 11 bases and 3 bases, there was a span of 11 bases. There are 11 residues in the CDR3.

The chain employs TRBV28 and TRBJ2-7; the match to TRBD2 covers 10 bases. The V gene's germline CDR1 is MDHEN and CDR2 SYDVKM. The CDR3 loop spans 14 amino acids. Unmatched junction bases numbered 6, after V lost 8 bases and J lost 2 bases. CDR3 region: CASRFSGGAYEQYF. CDR3 nucleotide sequence: TGTGCCAGCCGCTTCAGCGGGGGGGCCTACGAGCAGTACTTC. Filled out from reference TRBV28 and TRBJ2-7, the complete variable domain reads DVKVTQSSRYLVKRTGEKVFLECVQDMDHENMFWYRQDPGLGLRLIYFSYDVKMKEKGDIPEGYSVSREKKERFSLILESASTNQTSMYLCASRFSGGAYEQYFGPGTRLTVT.

V is TRBV11-1 and J is TRBJ1-1; 9 bases align to TRBD1. Germline V gene sequence: CDR1 SGHAT, CDR2 FQDESV (reference sequence). Unmatched junction bases numbered 2, after V lost 5 bases and J lost 1 base. This CDR3 has 14 amino acids. For the CDR3, the DNA is TGTGCCAGCAGCAAGGGACAGGGGAACACTGAAGCTTTCTTT. It codes for CASSKGQGNTEAFF.

The J gene is TRBJ2-3, the V gene TRBV6-5; 8 bases match TRBD2. The CDR3 sequence is 15 residues long. Germline values: CDR1 MNHEY, CDR2 SVGAGI. V lost 6 bases and J lost 4; bases outside the gene matches: 9. CDR3 region: CASSSGLAGADTQYF. The CDR3 DNA sequence: TGTGCCAGCAGCTCCGGACTAGCAGGGGCAGATACGCAGTATTTT.

This chain links TRBV2 with TRBJ1-5, with D perhaps TRBD1 (5 bases). The germline gives CDR1 SNHLY, CDR2 FYNNEI. Trimming pared 5 bases from V and 0 bases from J, leaving 11 bases between. The CDR3 spans 15 residues. The CDR3 DNA follows: TGTGCCAGCAGTCTGACAGCTACTAGCAATCAGCCCCAGCATTTT. Its translation: CASSLTATSNQPQHF.

V is TRBV6-1 and J is TRBJ1-1; TRBD1 agrees at 11 bases. Trimming cost V 2 bases and J 2 bases; bases outside gene matches: 4. In germline, CDR1 is MNHNS, CDR2 SASEGT. This CDR3 is built from 16 residues. CDR3 nucleotides: TGTGCCAGCAGTGAATGGGGGACAGGGGGAAACACTGAAGCTTTCTTT. It is translated as CASSEWGTGGNTEAFF.

The chain carries TRBV7-6 and TRBJ1-6; D remains ambiguous. The V end lost 3 bases, the J end lost 12 bases, and 12 bases lay between the germline ends. CDR1 and CDR2 from the germline V gene are SGHVS and FNYEAQ. CDR3 size: 13 residues. The CDR3 spells CASSFEGTGPLHF. CDR3 sequence (DNA): TGTGCCAGCAGCTTTGAGGGTACCGGACCCCTCCACTTT.

This chain uses TRBV4-2 with TRBJ2-2; D is unclear. This CDR3 has 15 amino acids. Germline V gives CDR1 LGHNA, CDR2 YNFKEQ. The V gene lost 4 bases and the J gene lost 7 bases, with 16 bases spanning the gap. CDR3 in DNA: TGTGCCAGCAGCCTCAGACTGGAGTTTGGCGGGGAGCTGTTTTTT. Translated, it gives CASSLRLEFGGELFF.

Comments on this clone: The junction does not match germline at one end; this may be a read error. The chain is built from TRBV7-9 and TRBJ1-4; 10 nucleotides align to TRBD1. This CDR3 region has 15 residues. Per the germline V gene, CDR1 is SEHNR and CDR2 is FQNEAQ (reference sequence). CDR3 nucleotides: TGTTCCAGCAGCGTCCGGGACAGGGGTAATGAAAAACTGTTTTTT. This translates into CSSSVRDRGNEKLFF.

The V and J genes are TRBV4-1 and TRBJ2-4; perhaps TRBD2 as D (6 bases). Trimming stripped 4 bases from V and 2 bases from J, with 12 bases between. The CDR3 totals 15 residues. The germline V gene encodes CDR1 MGHRA and CDR2 YSYEKL. The CDR3 DNA sequence: TGCGCCAGCAGCCCGGAGGGAAAATCCAAAAACATTCAGTACTTC. Translating it yields CASSPEGKSKNIQYF.

J is TRBJ1-3 and V is TRBV5-6; D possibly corresponds to TRBD1 (6 bases). Germline CDR1 reads SGHDT; CDR2 reads YYEEEE. V was trimmed by 0 bases and J by 0 bases, leaving 13 bases between them. The CDR3 has 17 amino acids. The CDR3 here is CASSLVVGAFSGNTIYF. The CDR3 coding sequence is TGTGCCAGCAGCTTGGTGGTGGGGGCCTTCTCTGGAAACACCATATATTTT.

The rearrangement links TRBV13 to TRBJ2-7; tentative D call: TRBD2 (6 bases). This CDR3 has 15 amino acids. Germline lookup yields CDR1 PRHDT and CDR2 FYEKMQ (reference sequence). Trimming took off 0 bases at V and 0 bases at J, with 9 bases between the two ends. CDR3 residues: CASSLGRGSSYEQYF. The CDR3 DNA reads as TGTGCCAGCAGCTTAGGACGGGGGAGCTCCTACGAGCAGTACTTC.

This chain uses TRBV7-2 with TRBJ2-3; 10 bases agree with TRBD1. The germline gives CDR1 SGHTA, CDR2 FQGNSA. The CDR3 is 16 residues long. Germline trimming cut 0 bases from V and 4 bases from J; bases unmatched to any gene: 4. This CDR3 is CASSLAGTGEPDTQYF. The CDR3 DNA sequence: TGTGCCAGCAGCTTAGCGGGGACAGGGGAGCCAGATACGCAGTATTTT.

The CDR3 DNA reads as TGTGCCAGCAGCCGTAATAGAGGTGGCTACACCTTC. Translating gives CASSRNRGGYTF. This rearrangement joins TRBV5-6 to TRBJ1-2; no firm D call. The CDR3 consists of 12 residues. CDR1 is SGHDT and CDR2 is YYEEEE in the germline V gene. V lost 4 bases to trimming and J lost 7 bases, with 11 bases between them.

This clone has a single count. The chain combines TRBV7-6 with TRBJ2-3, with 10 bases lining up with TRBD2. Germline V gene sequence: CDR1 SGHVS, CDR2 FNYEAQ. Trimming cost V 5 bases and J 0 bases; bases outside gene matches: 2. There are 15 residues in the CDR3. The CDR3 nucleotides are TGTGCCAGCAGCGAGACTAGCGGGAGCACAGATACGCAGTATTTT. Translating it yields CASSETSGSTDTQYF. Looking up the rest from reference TRBV7-6 and TRBJ2-3 gives the full variable domain: GAGVSQSPRYKVTKRGQDVALRCDPISGHVSLYWYRQALGQGPEFLTYFNYEAQQDKSGLPNDRFSAERPEGSISTLTIQRTEQRDSAMYRCASSETSGSTDTQYFGPGTRLTVL.

This rearrangement joins TRBV28 to TRBJ1-2, with a tentative D call TRBD1 (6 bases). Germline V gene sequence: CDR1 MDHEN, CDR2 SYDVKM. This CDR3 has 15 amino acids. The V end was cut by 3 bases, the J end by 6 bases, with 17 bases between. The CDR3 sequence: CASSLRGGATNGYTF. The CDR3 DNA is TGTGCCAGCAGTTTGAGGGGGGGCGCGACCAATGGCTACACCTTC.

V usage is TRBV29-1 and J usage is TRBJ1-4; TRBD1 aligns across 8 bases. Trimming removed 7 bases from V and 5 bases from J; junction bases left unmatched: 9. This CDR3 spans 14 amino acids. CDR1 and CDR2 from the germline V gene are SQVTM and ANQGSEA. CDR3 sequence: CSGGQGRENEKLFF. In DNA form, the CDR3 reads TGCAGCGGTGGACAGGGTCGGGAAAATGAAAAACTGTTTTTT.

The CDR3 loop is CASSQGGQPQHF. The CDR3 DNA reads as TGTGCCAGCAGCCAAGGAGGTCAGCCCCAGCATTTT. The J gene is TRBJ1-5, the V gene TRBV4-2, with D unresolved. This CDR3 region has 12 residues. Trimming took off 1 base at V and 6 bases at J, with 4 bases between the two ends. From germline, CDR1 is LGHNA and CDR2 YNFKEQ.

V is TRBV6-6 and J is TRBJ1-1, with 10 positions matching TRBD1. V trimming: 6 bases; J trimming: 4 bases; junction bases outside the gene matches: 8. This CDR3 spans 15 amino acids. Germline-derived CDR1 and CDR2 are MNHNY and SVGAGI (reference sequence). Written as DNA, the CDR3 is TGTGCCAGCAGCTCCGGGACAGGGGCAGTCACTGAAGCTTTCTTT. Translation: CASSSGTGAVTEAFF.